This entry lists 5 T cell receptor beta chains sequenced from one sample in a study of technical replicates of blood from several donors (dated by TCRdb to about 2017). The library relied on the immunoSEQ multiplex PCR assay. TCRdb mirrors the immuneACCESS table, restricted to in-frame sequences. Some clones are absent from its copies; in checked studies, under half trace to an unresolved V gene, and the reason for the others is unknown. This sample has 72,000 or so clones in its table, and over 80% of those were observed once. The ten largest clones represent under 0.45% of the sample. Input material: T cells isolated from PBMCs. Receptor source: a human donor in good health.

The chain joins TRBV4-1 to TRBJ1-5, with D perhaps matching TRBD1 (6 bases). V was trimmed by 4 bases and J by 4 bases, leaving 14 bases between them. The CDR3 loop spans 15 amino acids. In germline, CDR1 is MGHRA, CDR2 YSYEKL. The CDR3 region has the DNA TGCGCCAGCAGCCTTGGGGAGAGGGGGAATCAGCCCCAGCATTTT. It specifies CASSLGERGNQPQHF.

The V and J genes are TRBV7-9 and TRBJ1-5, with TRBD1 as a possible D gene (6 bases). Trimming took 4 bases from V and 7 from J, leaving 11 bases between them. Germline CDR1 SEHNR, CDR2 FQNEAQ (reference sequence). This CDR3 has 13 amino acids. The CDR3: CASSSTGGQPQHF. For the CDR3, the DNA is TGTGCCAGCAGCTCGACAGGCGGCCAGCCCCAGCATTTT.

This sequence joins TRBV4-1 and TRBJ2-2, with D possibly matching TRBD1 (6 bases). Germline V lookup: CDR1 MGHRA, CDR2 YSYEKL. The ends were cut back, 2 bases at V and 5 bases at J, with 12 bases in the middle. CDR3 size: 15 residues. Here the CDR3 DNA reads TGCGCCAGCAGCCAACCCCGAGGGGGTACCGGGGAGCTGTTTTTT. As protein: CASSQPRGGTGELFF.

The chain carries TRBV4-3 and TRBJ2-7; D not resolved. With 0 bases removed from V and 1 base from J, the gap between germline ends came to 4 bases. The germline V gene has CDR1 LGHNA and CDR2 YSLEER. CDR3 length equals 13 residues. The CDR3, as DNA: TGCGCCAGCAGCCAAGATTTATCCTACGAGCAGTACTTC. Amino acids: CASSQDLSYEQYF.

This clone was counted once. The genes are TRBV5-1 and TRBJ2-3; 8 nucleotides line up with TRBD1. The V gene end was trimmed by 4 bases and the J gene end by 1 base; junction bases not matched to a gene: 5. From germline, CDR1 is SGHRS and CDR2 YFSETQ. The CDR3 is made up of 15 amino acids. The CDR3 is CASSPPTGGTDTQYF. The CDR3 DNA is TGCGCCAGCAGCCCGCCGACAGGGGGCACAGATACGCAGTATTTT.